The 19 T cell receptor beta chains presented below share a single source sample, sequenced in a study of Graves' ophthalmopathy and Graves' hyperthyroidism. RNA transcripts yielded amplified TCR beta CDR3 regions. HTBI primers were employed in first-round RT-PCR, then a second-round multiplex PCR followed. TCRdb used MiXCR to reprocess the multiplex PCR reads, holding one entry per CDR3 protein. Of about 740,000 distinct CDR3 sequences listed, 35% to 50% are singletons. Input material: peripheral blood. These TCRs come from an adult man with Graves' ophthalmopathy.

This clonotype was counted at least ten times. The chain joins TRBV9 to TRBJ1-1, with D unclear. The CDR3 spans 13 residues. The germline V and J ends were trimmed by 2 bases and 0 bases, with 5 bases remaining between them. Germline CDR1 is SGDLS and CDR2 is YYNGEE. Here the CDR3 DNA reads TGTGCCAGCAGCGTCATCTTGAACACTGAAGCTTTCTTT. Its protein is CASSVILNTEAFF.

The chain joins TRBV7-9 to TRBJ2-7; maybe TRBD1 (6 bases). Germline CDR1 and CDR2: SEHNR and FQNEAQ (reference sequence). Trimming pared 2 bases from V and 7 bases from J, leaving 18 bases between. This CDR3 comprises 15 residues. For the CDR3, the DNA is TGTGCCAGCAGCTTACTTACGCCTACAGGGTCGGAGCAGTACTTC. This encodes CASSLLTPTGSEQYF.

The V gene is TRBV29-1, the J gene TRBJ1-5; 7 bases line up with TRBD1. V was clipped by 7 bases and J by 9 bases; unmatched bases: 12. This CDR3 has 13 amino acids. Germline CDR1 reads SQVTM; CDR2 reads ANQGSEA. The CDR3 reads CSAMGQTGRPQHF. CDR3 nucleotides: TGCAGCGCTATGGGACAGACGGGGCGGCCCCAGCATTTT.

The genes are TRBV5-1 and TRBJ2-5, with 7 nucleotides matching TRBD2. This CDR3 region has 12 residues. The V segment lost 1 base and the J segment 9 bases; nucleotides outside the gene matches: 3. Germline V gene data show CDR1 as SGHRS and CDR2 as YFSETQ. The CDR3 coding sequence is TGCGCCAGCAGCTTGTATGGGAGGGCCCAGTACTTC. Protein sequence: CASSLYGRAQYF.

In the case of this clonotype: This clone may be a read error of a much larger clone one base away. The genes are TRBV7-2 and TRBJ1-5; D perhaps matches TRBD1 (5 bases). Between the trimmed V and J ends, which lost 5 bases and 3 bases, there was a span of 11 bases. The CDR3 runs to 14 residues. Germline CDR1 is SGHTA and CDR2 is FQGNSA. For the CDR3, the DNA is TGTGCCAGCAGCCGACAGCCTAACAATCAGCCCCAGCATTTT. Its translation is CASSRQPNNQPQHF.

This clonotype was detected a few times. The chain joins TRBV5-6 to TRBJ2-5, with D maybe TRBD1 (6 bases). Germline V gene lookup returns CDR1 SGHDT and CDR2 YYEEEE. This CDR3 is built from 13 residues. The V gene lost 5 bases and the J gene lost 5 bases, with 13 bases spanning the gap. The CDR3: CASSKQGGETQYF. DNA of the CDR3: TGTGCCAGCAGTAAACAGGGTGGGGAGACCCAGTACTTC.

This clonotype was recorded a few times. The rearrangement links TRBV24-1 to TRBJ2-2, with D possibly being TRBD1 or TRBD2 (5 bases each). The V end lost 1 base, the J end lost 8 bases, and 19 bases lay between the germline ends. The CDR3 sequence is 17 residues long. CDR1 and CDR2 (germline): KGHDR, SFDVKD. DNA of the CDR3: TGTGCCACCAGTGATTTAAGACCGGACAAATCGGGAGGGGAGCTGTTTTTT. Residues: CATSDLRPDKSGGELFF.

V usage is TRBV5-6 and J usage is TRBJ2-7; 9 bases match TRBD1. The germline gives CDR1 SGHDT, CDR2 YYEEEE. The CDR3 totals 13 residues. J lost 6 bases, V lost 4 bases, and 5 bases had no gene match. Here the CDR3 reads CASSAPTGGEQYF. DNA for the CDR3: TGTGCCAGCAGCGCGCCGACAGGGGGCGAGCAGTACTTC.

In the case of this clonotype: This may come from a read error, since a much larger clone is one base off. CDR3 DNA sequence: TGTGCCGGCAGCTCCCAAGTGAACACCGGGGAGCTGTTTTTT. Its translation is CAGSSQVNTGELFF. This chain links TRBV7-8 with TRBJ2-2; D remains ambiguous. Germline values: CDR1 SGHVS, CDR2 FQNEAQ. The CDR3 extends over 14 amino acids.

This clonotype was seen repeatedly, ten times or more. This chain links TRBV29-1 with TRBJ2-5, with no clear D. This CDR3 contains 12 residues. CDR1 is SQVTM, CDR2 ANQGSEA, per germline. V lost 6 bases and J 5 bases, leaving 13 bases between the germline ends. Here the CDR3 reads CSVKGPVETQYF. CDR3 DNA: TGCAGCGTGAAAGGCCCGGTGGAGACCCAGTACTTC.

The gene calls are TRBV7-9 and TRBJ1-1; D is possibly TRBD1 (6 bases). The V end lost 4 bases, the J end lost 1 base, and 13 bases lay between the germline ends. The length of the CDR3 is 15 residues. Germline lookup yields CDR1 SEHNR and CDR2 FQNEAQ (reference sequence). CDR3 region: CASSSSGDWNTEAFF. CDR3 nucleotide sequence: TGTGCCAGCAGCTCCTCAGGGGATTGGAACACTGAAGCTTTCTTT.

The chain employs TRBV29-1 and TRBJ2-7; 8 bases are shared with TRBD1. CDR3 length: 13 residues. Trimming cost V 7 bases and J 2 bases; bases outside gene matches: 7. Germline V CDR1 and CDR2: SQVTM, ANQGSEA. CDR3: CSAETGDTYEQYF. In DNA form, the CDR3 reads TGCAGCGCGGAGACAGGGGACACCTACGAGCAGTACTTC.

This clonotype showed up just a few times. This chain joins TRBV20-1 and TRBJ2-2; D may be TRBD2 (6 bases). Between the trimmed V and J ends, which lost 0 bases and 5 bases, there was a span of 13 bases. This CDR3 has 15 amino acids. Germline CDR1 and CDR2: DFQATT and SNEGSKA (reference sequence). The CDR3 nucleotides are TGCAGTGCTAGAGATGGAGGGGCGGTAACCGGGGAGCTGTTTTTT. Its translation is CSARDGGAVTGELFF.

This clonotype was detected only a few times. J is TRBJ1-2 and V is TRBV7-2; weak D call: TRBD1 (5 bases). From germline, CDR1 is SGHTA and CDR2 FQGNSA. The CDR3 spans 15 residues. The V gene lost 4 bases and the J gene lost 2 bases, with 14 bases spanning the gap. The CDR3 coding sequence is TGTGCCAGCAGCTCGCGGGACCTGGGGAACTATGGCTACACCTTC. Residues: CASSSRDLGNYGYTF.

The chain is built from TRBV7-9 and TRBJ1-3, with D unclear. The germline gives CDR1 SEHNR, CDR2 FQNEAQ (reference sequence). Trimming removed 7 bases at V and 3 bases at J, with 10 bases between. There are 13 residues in the CDR3. CDR3 nucleotides: TGTGCCAGCAACGCCGTCGTTGGAAACACCATATATTTT. It codes for CASNAVVGNTIYF.

The J gene is TRBJ1-1, the V gene TRBV7-9, with D possibly TRBD1 on 5 matching bases. The CDR3 covers 13 residues. Germline V lookup: CDR1 SEHNR, CDR2 FQNEAQ (reference sequence). V lost 7 bases to trimming and J lost 7 bases, with 16 bases between them. CDR3 DNA sequence: TGTGCCAGCAACAACGTAGACAGCTATGAAGCTTTCTTT. This sequence encodes CASNNVDSYEAFF.

The chain combines TRBV9 with TRBJ1-6; unclear D gene. Trimming stripped 0 bases from V and 4 bases from J, with 8 bases between. The V gene's germline CDR1 is SGDLS and CDR2 YYNGEE. CDR3 length equals 15 residues. The CDR3 here is CASSVEVRYNSPLHF. The CDR3 DNA is TGTGCCAGCAGCGTAGAGGTTAGATATAATTCACCCCTCCACTTT.

Comment on this clonotype: This may stem from a read error, because a much larger clone lies one nucleotide away. The chain uses TRBV7-9 and TRBJ2-7; weak D call: TRBD1 (5 bases). The CDR3 has 14 residues. Trimming pared 0 bases from V and 12 bases from J, leaving 18 bases between. The germline V gene has CDR1 SEHNR and CDR2 FQNEAQ (reference sequence). The CDR3 bases are TGTGCCAGCAGCTTAGCGGGCGGCCAGGGTGGGCGGTACTTC. Translating it yields CASSLAGGQGGRYF.

This clonotype was observed a handful of times. The rearrangement joins TRBV12-3 or TRBV12-4 to TRBJ1-4; possibly TRBD1 for D (5 bases). V was shortened by 4 bases and J by 8 bases, with 17 bases between the two germline ends. The CDR3 loop spans 15 amino acids. The DNA of the CDR3 is TGTGCCAGCAGTTCCTCTGGGGACTGGTTCGAAAAACTGTTTTTT. This encodes CASSSSGDWFEKLFF.